Included here is one T cell receptor (beta chain) sequence, with context. Its antigen has not been determined. Base qualities are not provided; no much larger clone lies one nucleotide away. V and J are truncated by 3 bases and 8 bases respectively, leaving an intervening sequence of 10 bases. According to the germline V gene, CDR1 reads ENHRY and CDR2 reads SYGVKD. The CDR3 runs 12 amino acids, cysteine and phenylalanine included. Only the CDR3 portion is preserved as DNA: 36 bases, with reading frame beginning at the first base. This entry comes from a study of blood T cells in healthy people across ages (dated by TCRdb to the mid-2010s). Regarding the complete study: In model experiments, template switching captured about one uniquely barcoded TCR beta cDNA molecule for every two T cells. Using deep sequencing normalized with unique cDNA molecular identifiers, the study measured how TCR beta repertoire diversity changes with age. Donors were grouped into four age groups: young (average about 15 years), middle-aged (under 40), aged (over 55) and long-lived (over 80). To avoid experimental bias, donors of different ages were spread randomly across the sequencing lanes. Two additional independent replicas of 1 million unique cDNA reads from the same blood draw were analyzed for two donors (one aged 18 to 30 and one aged 80 or older).

The donors were roughly 40 Caucasian individuals from Russia, aged about 6 to 100 years, who were systemically healthy. Each donor gave ten milliliters of peripheral blood, collected into EDTA-treated Vacutainer tubes. Ficoll-Paque density-gradient centrifugation was used to isolate PBMCs, with at least 6 million per sample. Total RNA was extracted from PBMCs with Trizol reagent, with at least 5.5 micrograms obtained per sample. The percentages of naive CD45RAhigh/CD27high T cells were determined by flow cytometry on a PBMC aliquot from every donor. What the study reported, not specific to this receptor: Total diversity estimates from one million sequenced T cells were considered lower bounds and underestimates. The percentage of naive T cells measured by flow cytometry correlated strongly with observed TCR beta diversity. Compared with the aged group, the long-lived group had more naive CD4+ T cells, fewer expanded clones and increased TCR diversity, a pattern suggesting age selection. Because donor CMV infection status was unknown, age-related changes in expanded clonotypes were potentially confounded. Observed TCR beta diversity per million T cells fell roughly linearly with age, and a significant reduction was already apparent by age around 39. Bulk unsorted PBMC profiling prevented conclusive comparison of naive and antigen-experienced compartments.

Libraries were prepared through 5' RACE. The sequencer was an Illumina HiSeq 2500. A second PCR of about 6 to 12 cycles was run with a J-beta primer mix and a sample-barcoded 5' primer. Each TCR beta cDNA molecule received a unique molecular identifier from a template-switch 5' adaptor carrying 12 random nucleotides. At least 2.5 million CDR3-containing paired-end reads were obtained from each sample. The Mint cDNA synthesis kit, primed by a TRBC-specific oligonucleotide, was used to synthesize first-strand cDNA from all RNA. All cDNA was treated with uracil-DNA glycosylase and then went through a first 18-cycle PCR with the universal primers M1SS and BC2_uni_R. As for how the authors treated the data: Each sample was normalized by randomly selecting 1 million high-quality reads, each carrying a distinct molecular identifier. Instead of being binned into consensus sequences, reads that shared molecular identifiers were thrown out. CDR3 identification, clonotype clustering and error correction used MiTCR with a Q25 quality threshold and the strictest error-elimination algorithm. A nonparametric unseen species model using Euler transformation provided a lower-bound estimate of total TCR beta diversity. In-frame beta chains were kept once TCRdb had trimmed the public reads at Q25 with fastp and called clones with MiXCR. Rows matching on CDR3 protein sequence are summarized as one entry with the most common DNA and genes. None of the V and J calls come from the authors' own analysis; TCRdb made them. This sample has 600,000 to 850,000 distinct CDR3 sequences in its table, and roughly 45% of those were observed once. 20% to 25% of the sample belongs to the ten largest clones.

Material for sequencing was blood. The TCR sequence derives from a woman aged 60-75 years in good health. The rearrangement combines TRBV10-3 with TRBJ1-1; the D region possibly corresponds to TRBD1 (5 bases align). In nucleotide form, the sequence is TGTGCCATCAGTGACTCAGGGACCGAAGCTTTCTTT. Its protein product is CAISDSGTEAFF.